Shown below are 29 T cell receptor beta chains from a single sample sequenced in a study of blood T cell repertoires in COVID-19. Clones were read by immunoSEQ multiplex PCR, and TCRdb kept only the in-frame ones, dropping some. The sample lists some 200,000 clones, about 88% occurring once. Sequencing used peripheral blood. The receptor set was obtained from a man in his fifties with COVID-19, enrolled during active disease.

As DNA, the CDR3 is TGTGCCAGCAGCAACTACAGGGGTACCACTGAAGCTTTCTTT. It specifies CASSNYRGTTEAFF. This chain uses TRBV7-9 with TRBJ1-1, with TRBD1 matching 7 bases. With 5 bases clipped from V and 4 bases from J, the junction kept 7 bases outside the gene matches. CDR3 size: 14 residues. Germline-derived CDR1 and CDR2 are SEHNR and FQNEAQ (reference sequence).

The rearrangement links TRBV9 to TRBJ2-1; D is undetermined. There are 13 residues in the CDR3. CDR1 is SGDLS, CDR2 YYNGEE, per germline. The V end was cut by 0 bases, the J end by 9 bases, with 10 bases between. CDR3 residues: CASSVALSREQFF. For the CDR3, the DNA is TGTGCCAGCAGCGTAGCTTTGAGTCGTGAGCAGTTCTTC.

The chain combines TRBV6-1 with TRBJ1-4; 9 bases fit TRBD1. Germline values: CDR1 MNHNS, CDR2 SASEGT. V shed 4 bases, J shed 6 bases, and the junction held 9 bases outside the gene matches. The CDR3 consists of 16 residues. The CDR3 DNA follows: TGTGCCAGCAGTGGCCGTTTGGGACAGGGACATGAAAAACTGTTTTTT. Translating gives CASSGRLGQGHEKLFF.

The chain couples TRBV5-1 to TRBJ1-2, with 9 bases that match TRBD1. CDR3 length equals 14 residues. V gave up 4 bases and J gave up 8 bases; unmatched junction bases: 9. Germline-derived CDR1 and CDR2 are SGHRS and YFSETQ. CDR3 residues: CASSEGTGPGGYTF. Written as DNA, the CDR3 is TGCGCCAGCAGCGAAGGGACAGGGCCAGGCGGCTACACCTTC.

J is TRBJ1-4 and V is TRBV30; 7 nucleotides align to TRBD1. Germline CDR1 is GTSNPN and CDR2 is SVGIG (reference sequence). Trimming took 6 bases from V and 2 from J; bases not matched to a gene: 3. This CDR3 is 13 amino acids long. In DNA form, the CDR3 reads TGTGCCTGCGACAGGGCCACTAATGAAAAACTGTTTTTT. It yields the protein CACDRATNEKLFF.

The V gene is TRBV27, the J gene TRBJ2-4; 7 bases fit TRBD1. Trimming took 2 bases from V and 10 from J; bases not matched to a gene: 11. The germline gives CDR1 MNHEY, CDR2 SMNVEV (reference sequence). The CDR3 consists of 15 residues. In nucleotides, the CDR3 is TGTGCCAGCAGTTTACGGGCAGGGGGAGCAGGGATTCAGTACTTC. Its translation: CASSLRAGGAGIQYF.

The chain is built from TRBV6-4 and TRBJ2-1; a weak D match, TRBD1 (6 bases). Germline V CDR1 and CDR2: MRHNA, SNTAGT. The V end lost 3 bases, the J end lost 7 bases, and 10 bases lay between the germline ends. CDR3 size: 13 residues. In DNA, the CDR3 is TGTGCCAGCAGTGAACAGGGAGAAAATGAGCAGTTCTTC. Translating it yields CASSEQGENEQFF.

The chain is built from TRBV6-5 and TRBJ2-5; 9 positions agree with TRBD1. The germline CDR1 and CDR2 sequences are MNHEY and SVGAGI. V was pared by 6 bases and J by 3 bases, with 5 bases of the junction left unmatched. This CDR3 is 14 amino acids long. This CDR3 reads CASSTDRGEETQYF. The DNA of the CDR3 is TGTGCCAGCAGCACCGACAGGGGGGAAGAGACCCAGTACTTC.

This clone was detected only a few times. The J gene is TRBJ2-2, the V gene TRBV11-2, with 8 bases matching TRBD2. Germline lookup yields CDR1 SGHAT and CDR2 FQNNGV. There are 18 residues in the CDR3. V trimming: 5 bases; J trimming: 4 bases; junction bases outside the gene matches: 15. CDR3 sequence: CASSTFPPGGPGTGELFF. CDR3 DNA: TGTGCCAGCAGCACGTTCCCCCCGGGGGGGCCGGGCACCGGGGAGCTGTTTTTT.

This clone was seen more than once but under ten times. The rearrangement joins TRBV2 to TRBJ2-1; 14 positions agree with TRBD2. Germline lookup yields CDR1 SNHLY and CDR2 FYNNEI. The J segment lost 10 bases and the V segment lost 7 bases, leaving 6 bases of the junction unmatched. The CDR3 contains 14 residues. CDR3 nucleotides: TGTGCCAGCAATGGACTAGCGGGGGGACAAGAGCAGTTCTTC. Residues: CASNGLAGGQEQFF.

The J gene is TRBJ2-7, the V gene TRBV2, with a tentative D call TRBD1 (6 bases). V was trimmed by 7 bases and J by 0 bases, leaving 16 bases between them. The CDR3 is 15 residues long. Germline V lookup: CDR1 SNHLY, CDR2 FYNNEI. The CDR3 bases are TGTGCCAGCACCACACACCCGACAGGCTCCTACGAGCAGTACTTC. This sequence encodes CASTTHPTGSYEQYF.

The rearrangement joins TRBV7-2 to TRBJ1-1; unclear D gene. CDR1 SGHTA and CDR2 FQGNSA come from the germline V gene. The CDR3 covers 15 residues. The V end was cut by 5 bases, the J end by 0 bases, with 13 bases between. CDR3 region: CASSLMQAMNTEAFF. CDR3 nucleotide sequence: TGTGCCAGCAGCCTGATGCAGGCAATGAACACTGAAGCTTTCTTT. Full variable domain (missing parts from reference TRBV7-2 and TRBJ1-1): GAGVSQSPSNKVTEKGKDVELRCDPISGHTALYWYRQSLGQGLEFLIYFQGNSAPDKSGLPSDRFSAERTGGSVSTLTIQRTQQEDSAVYLCASSLMQAMNTEAFFGQGTRLTVV.

The CDR3 DNA reads TGTGCCAGCAGTGTCGAGGGTATAGGCGGGGCCAACGTCCTGACTTTC. Translating it yields CASSVEGIGGANVLTF. V and J are TRBV2 and TRBJ2-6, with a possible D match to TRBD2 (5 bases). Germline loops: CDR1 SNHLY, CDR2 FYNNEI. Trimming removed 4 bases from V and 4 bases from J, with 14 bases in between. This CDR3 region has 16 residues. Using reference TRBV2 and TRBJ2-6 for the parts outside the CDR3, the full variable domain is EPEVTQTPSHQVTQMGQEVILRCVPISNHLYFYWYRQILGQKVEFLVSFYNNEISEKSEIFDDQFSVERPDGSNFTLKIRSTKLEDSAMYFCASSVEGIGGANVLTFGAGSRLTVL.

The CDR3 DNA follows: TGTGCCAGCACCCGGGACAGCTACGAGCAGTACTTC. Its translation is CASTRDSYEQYF. The chain is built from TRBV2 and TRBJ2-7; TRBD1 aligns across 7 bases. Losses at the gene ends were 7 bases for V and 3 bases for J; bases not matched to a gene: 3. There are 12 residues in the CDR3. The germline V gene has CDR1 SNHLY and CDR2 FYNNEI.

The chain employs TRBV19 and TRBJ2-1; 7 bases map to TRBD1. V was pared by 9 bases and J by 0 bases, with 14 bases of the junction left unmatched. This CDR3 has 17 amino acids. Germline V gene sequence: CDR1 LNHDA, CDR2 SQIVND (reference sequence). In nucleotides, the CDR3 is TGTGCCAGCAACCCGGACAGGATCCCGAGCTCCTACAATGAGCAGTTCTTC. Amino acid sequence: CASNPDRIPSSYNEQFF.

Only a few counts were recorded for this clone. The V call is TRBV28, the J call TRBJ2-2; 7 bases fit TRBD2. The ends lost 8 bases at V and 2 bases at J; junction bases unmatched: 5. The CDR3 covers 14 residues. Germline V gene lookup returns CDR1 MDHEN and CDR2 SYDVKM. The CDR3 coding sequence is TGTGCCAGCGGGGGAGGGGCAAACACCGGGGAGCTGTTTTTT. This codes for CASGGGANTGELFF.

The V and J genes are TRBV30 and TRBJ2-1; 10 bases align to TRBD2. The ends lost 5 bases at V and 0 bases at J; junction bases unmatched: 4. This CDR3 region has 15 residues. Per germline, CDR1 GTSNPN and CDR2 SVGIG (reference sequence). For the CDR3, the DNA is TGTGCCTGGGAAGCGGGAGGGCCCTCCTACAATGAGCAGTTCTTC. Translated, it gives CAWEAGGPSYNEQFF.

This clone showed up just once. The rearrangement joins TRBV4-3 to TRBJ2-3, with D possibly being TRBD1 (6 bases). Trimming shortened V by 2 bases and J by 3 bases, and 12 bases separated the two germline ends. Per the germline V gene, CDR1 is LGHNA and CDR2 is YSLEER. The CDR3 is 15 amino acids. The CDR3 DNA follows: TGCGCCAGCAGCCAACAGAGGGGGTCTACAGATACGCAGTATTTT. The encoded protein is CASSQQRGSTDTQYF.

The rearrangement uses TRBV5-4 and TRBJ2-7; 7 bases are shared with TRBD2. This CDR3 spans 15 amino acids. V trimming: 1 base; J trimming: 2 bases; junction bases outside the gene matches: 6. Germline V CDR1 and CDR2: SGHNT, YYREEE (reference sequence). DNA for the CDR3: TGTGCCAGCAGCTTGACAGCGGGGTTCGCCTACGAGCAGTACTTC. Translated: CASSLTAGFAYEQYF.

The CDR3 nucleotides are TGTGCCAGCAGCCCCCGACTAGCGGGCCAAGAGACCCAGTACTTC. This gives the protein CASSPRLAGQETQYF. This chain connects TRBV9 to TRBJ2-5; 10 nucleotides line up with TRBD2. Germline V gene lookup returns CDR1 SGDLS and CDR2 YYNGEE. This CDR3 has 15 amino acids. After removal of 4 bases from V and 1 base from J, the junction contained 4 bases not matched to a gene.

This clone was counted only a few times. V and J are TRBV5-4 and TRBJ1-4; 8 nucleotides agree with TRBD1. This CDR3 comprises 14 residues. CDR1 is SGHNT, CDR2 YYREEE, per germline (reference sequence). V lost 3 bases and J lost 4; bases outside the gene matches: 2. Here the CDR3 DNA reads TGTGCCAGCAGCTCAGGACAGGGTAATGAAAAACTGTTTTTT. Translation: CASSSGQGNEKLFF.

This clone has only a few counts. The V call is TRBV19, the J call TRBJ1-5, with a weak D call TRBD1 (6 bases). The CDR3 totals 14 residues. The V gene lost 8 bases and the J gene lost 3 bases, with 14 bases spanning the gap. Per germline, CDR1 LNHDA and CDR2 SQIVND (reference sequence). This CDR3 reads CASEGGNFNQPQHF. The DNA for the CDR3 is TGTGCCAGTGAGGGGGGGAACTTCAATCAGCCCCAGCATTTT.

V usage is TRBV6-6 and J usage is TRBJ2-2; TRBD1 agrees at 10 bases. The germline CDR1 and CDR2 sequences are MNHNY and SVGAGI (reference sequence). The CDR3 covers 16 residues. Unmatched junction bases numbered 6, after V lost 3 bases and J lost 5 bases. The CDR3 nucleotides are TGTGCCAGCAGTTATAGGACAGGGGGTATGACCGGGGAGCTGTTTTTT. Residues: CASSYRTGGMTGELFF.

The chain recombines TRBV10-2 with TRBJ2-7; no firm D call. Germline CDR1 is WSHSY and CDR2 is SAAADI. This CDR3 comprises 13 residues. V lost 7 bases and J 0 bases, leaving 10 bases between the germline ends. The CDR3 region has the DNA TGCGCCAGCACCTCAGGAACCTCCTACGAGCAGTACTTC. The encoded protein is CASTSGTSYEQYF.

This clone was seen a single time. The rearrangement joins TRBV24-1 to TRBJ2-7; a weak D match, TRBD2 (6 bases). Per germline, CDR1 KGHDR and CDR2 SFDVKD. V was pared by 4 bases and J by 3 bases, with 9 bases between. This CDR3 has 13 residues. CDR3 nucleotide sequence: TGTGCCACCAGTGAGGCCGGGAGCTACGAGCAGTACTTC. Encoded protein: CATSEAGSYEQYF.

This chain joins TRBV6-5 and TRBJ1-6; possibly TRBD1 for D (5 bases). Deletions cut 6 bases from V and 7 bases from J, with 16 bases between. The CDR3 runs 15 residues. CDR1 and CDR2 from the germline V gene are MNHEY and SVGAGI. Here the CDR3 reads CASRPPGLTNSPLHF. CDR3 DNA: TGTGCCAGCAGACCCCCGGGACTGACAAATTCACCCCTCCACTTT.

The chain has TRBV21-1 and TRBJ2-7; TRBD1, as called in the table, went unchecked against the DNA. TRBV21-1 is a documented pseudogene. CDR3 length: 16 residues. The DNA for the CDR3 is TGTGCCAGCAGTTCAAGCCGACAGGGTGTCTCCTACGAGCAGTACTTC. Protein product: CASSSSRQGVSYEQYF.

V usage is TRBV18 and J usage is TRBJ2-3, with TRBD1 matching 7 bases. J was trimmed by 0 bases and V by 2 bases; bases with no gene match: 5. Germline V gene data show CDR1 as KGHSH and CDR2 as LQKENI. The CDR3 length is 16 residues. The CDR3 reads CASSPTGQKSTDTQYF. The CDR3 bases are TGTGCCAGCTCACCAACGGGACAGAAAAGCACAGATACGCAGTATTTT. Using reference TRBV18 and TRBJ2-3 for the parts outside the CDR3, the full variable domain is NAGVMQNPRHLVRRRGQEARLRCSPMKGHSHVYWYRQLPEEGLKFMVYLQKENIIDESGMPKERFSAEFPKEGPSILRIQQVVRGDSAAYFCASSPTGQKSTDTQYFGPGTRLTVL.

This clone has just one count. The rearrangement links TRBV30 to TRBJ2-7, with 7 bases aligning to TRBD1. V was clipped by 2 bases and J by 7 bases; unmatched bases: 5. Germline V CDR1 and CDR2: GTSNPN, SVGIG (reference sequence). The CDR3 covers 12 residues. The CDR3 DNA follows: TGTGCCTGGAGTCAACAGGGGTGGGAGCAGTACTTC. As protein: CAWSQQGWEQYF.